This TCR beta chain was sequenced in a study of blood T cell repertoires in COVID-19. Overall study: PBMCs, B-cell-depleted T cells, or T cells were the source of the cDNA or gDNA that made up the material.

Participants, about 18 to 89 years old, spanned around 26 US areas. The CDR3 length is 15 residues. The germline gives CDR1 SGHRS, CDR2 YFSETQ. Trimming took 0 bases from V and 5 from J, leaving 14 bases between them. Study processing details: From reference gene primer amplification, estimates of nucleated cell counts were derived. The data were produced by immunoSEQ multiplex PCR, yet TCRdb's version contains in-frame clones alone and is incomplete. V, J and clone size are those of that table, while D and trimming were read from the DNA. There are roughly 330,000 clones in the sample; around 87% occur only once, and roughly 5.3% lies in the top ten.

The receptor's source is a woman aged 25-40 years who had recovered from COVID-19. The material sequenced was PBMCs or T cells enriched from blood (not recorded which). V usage is TRBV5-1 and J usage is TRBJ2-5; D possibly corresponds to TRBD2 (5 bases). The CDR3 DNA sequence: TGCGCCAGCAGCTTGGGGACCACGAGGGAGGAGACCCAGTACTTC. This translates into CASSLGTTREETQYF.